This record concerns one TCR beta chain sequence. The antigen is not known. A much larger clone lies one base from this, so it may be a read error. V was shortened by 4 bases and J by 3 bases, with 9 bases between the two germline ends. Germline V gene data show CDR1 as KGHSH and CDR2 as LQKENI. The CDR3 sequence is 13 residues long. Active moderate-to-severe ophthalmopathy, Clinical Activity Score at least 3, NOSPECS at least 4, under 3 months' duration. TCR beta CDR3 regions were amplified from RNA transcripts. The study used the HTBI primer set for a first-round RT-PCR of the TCR CDR3. TCRdb redid the calling of the multiplex PCR reads with MiXCR, one entry per CDR3 protein. The sample lists 400,000 to 600,000 distinct CDR3 sequences, about 16% occurring once. The sample is drawn from a study of T cells in Graves' hyperthyroidism and ophthalmopathy. Study outcomes and limitations: For ophthalmopathy, model prediction preceded onset by a median 6.5 months.

Sequencing input: blood. The receptor comes from a woman aged 25 to 45 with Graves' ophthalmopathy. The chain is built from TRBV18 and TRBJ2-5, with a possible D match to TRBD2 (6 bases). CDR3 DNA sequence: TGTGCCAGCTCACGACTAGAGGAAGAGACCCAGTACTTC. It translates to CASSRLEEETQYF.